This TCR beta chain stems from a study of blood T cell repertoires in COVID-19. Across the study: Acute and convalescent COVID-19 samples came from the United States, Italy and Spain.

V shed 5 bases and J 7 bases; nucleotides not matched to a gene: 6. This CDR3 comprises 14 residues. In germline, CDR1 is MDHEN, CDR2 SYDVKM. Data came from immunoSEQ multiplex PCR; TCRdb stores just in-frame clones and leaves some out. The table includes about 19,000 clones, approximately 89% detected once. V and J are TRBV28 and TRBJ2-1, with 9 nucleotides matching TRBD1. The sample comprised peripheral blood. This sequence was found in a human donor in a cohort sampled during active COVID-19. CDR3 nucleotide sequence: TGTGCCAGCAGTCCGGGACAGGGTGTTAATGAGCAGTTCTTC. This sequence encodes CASSPGQGVNEQFF.